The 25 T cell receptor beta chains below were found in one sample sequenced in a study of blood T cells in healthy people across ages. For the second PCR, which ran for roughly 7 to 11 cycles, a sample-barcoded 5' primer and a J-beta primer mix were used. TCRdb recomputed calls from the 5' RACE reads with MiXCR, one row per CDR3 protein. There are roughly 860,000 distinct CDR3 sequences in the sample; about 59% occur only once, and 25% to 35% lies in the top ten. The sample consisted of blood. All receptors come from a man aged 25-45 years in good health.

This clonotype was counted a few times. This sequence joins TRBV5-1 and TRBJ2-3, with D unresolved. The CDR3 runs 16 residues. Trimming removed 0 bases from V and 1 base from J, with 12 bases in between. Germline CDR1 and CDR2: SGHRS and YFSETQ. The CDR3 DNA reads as TGCGCCAGCAGCTTGGCGGGTCCAGGAGGCACAGATACGCAGTATTTT. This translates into CASSLAGPGGTDTQYF. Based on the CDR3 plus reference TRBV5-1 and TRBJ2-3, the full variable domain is KAGVTQTPRYLIKTRGQQVTLSCSPISGHRSVSWYQQTPGQGLQFLFEYFSETQRNKGNFPGRFSGRQFSNSRSEMNVSTLELGDSALYLCASSLAGPGGTDTQYFGPGTRLTVL.

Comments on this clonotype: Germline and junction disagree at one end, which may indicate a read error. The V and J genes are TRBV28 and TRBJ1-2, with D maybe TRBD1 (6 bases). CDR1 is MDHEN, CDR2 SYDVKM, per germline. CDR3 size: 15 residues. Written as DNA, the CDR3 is TGTGCCAGCAGTGCGCCGGGACTGGGGGGCTATGGCCACACCTTC. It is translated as CASSAPGLGGYGHTF.

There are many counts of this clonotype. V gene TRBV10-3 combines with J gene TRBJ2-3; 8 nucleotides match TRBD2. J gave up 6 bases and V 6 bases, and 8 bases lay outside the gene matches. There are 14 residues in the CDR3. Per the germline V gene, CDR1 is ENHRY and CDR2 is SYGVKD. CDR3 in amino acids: CAISARGGPDTQYF. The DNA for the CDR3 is TGTGCCATCAGCGCCCGGGGGGGCCCTGATACGCAGTATTTT.

The CDR3 reads CSVLVTGTSYEQYF. For the CDR3, the DNA is TGCAGCGTTCTCGTTACCGGGACCTCATACGAGCAGTACTTC. V and J are TRBV29-1 and TRBJ2-1; D may be TRBD1 or TRBD2 (5 bases each). The better agreement between TRBJ2-7 and the DNA end casts doubt on the J call. CDR1 and CDR2 from the germline V gene are SQVTM and ANQGSEA. The CDR3 has 14 amino acids.

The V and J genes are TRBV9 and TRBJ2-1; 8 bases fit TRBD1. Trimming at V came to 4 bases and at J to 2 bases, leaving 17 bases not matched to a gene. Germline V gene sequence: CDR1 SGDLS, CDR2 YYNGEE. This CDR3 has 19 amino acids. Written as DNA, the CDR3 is TGTGCCAGCAGCCCCCGGACAGGGTTTGGGAAACGGCCCTACAATGAGCAGTTCTTC. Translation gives CASSPRTGFGKRPYNEQFF.

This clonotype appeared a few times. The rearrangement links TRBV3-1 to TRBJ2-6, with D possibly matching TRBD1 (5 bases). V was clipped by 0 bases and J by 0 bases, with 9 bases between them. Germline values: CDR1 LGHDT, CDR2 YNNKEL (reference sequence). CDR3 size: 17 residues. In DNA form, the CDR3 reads TGTGCCAGCAGCCAAGATGGGGCGTTCTCTGGGGCCAACGTCCTGACTTTC. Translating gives CASSQDGAFSGANVLTF. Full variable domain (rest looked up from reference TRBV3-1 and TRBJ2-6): DTAVSQTPKYLVTQMGNDKSIKCEQNLGHDTMYWYKQDSKKFLKIMFSYNNKELIINETVPNRFSPKSPDKAHLNLHINSLELGDSAVYFCASSQDGAFSGANVLTFGAGSRLTVL.

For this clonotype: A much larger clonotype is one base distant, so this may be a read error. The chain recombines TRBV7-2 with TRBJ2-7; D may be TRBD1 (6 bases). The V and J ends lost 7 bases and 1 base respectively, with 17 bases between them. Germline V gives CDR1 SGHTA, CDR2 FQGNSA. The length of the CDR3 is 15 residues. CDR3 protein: CASNPGQTASYEQYF. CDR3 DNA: TGTGCCAGCAACCCAGGACAGACAGCTTCCTACGAGCAGTACTTC.

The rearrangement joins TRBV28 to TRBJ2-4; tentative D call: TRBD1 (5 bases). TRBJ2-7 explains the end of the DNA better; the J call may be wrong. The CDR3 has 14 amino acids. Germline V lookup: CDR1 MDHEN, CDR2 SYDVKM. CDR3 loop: CASSPAPTEIEQYF. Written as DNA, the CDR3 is TGTGCCAGCAGTCCGGCCCCGACAGAGATCGAGCAGTACTTC.

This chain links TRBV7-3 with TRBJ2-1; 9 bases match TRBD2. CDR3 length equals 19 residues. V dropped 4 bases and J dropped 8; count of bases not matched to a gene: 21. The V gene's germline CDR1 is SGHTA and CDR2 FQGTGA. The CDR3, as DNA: TGTGCCAGCAGCTCCCTCCAGGTAGCGGGGGCCCTGTCGGGCGATGAGCAGTTCTTC. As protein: CASSSLQVAGALSGDEQFF.

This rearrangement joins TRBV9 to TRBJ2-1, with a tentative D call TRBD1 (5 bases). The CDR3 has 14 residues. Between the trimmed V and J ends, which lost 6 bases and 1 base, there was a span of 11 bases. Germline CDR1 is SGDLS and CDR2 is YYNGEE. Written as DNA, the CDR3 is TGTGCCAGCACCCCTGGGGCATCCTACAATGAGCAGTTCTTC. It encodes CASTPGASYNEQFF.

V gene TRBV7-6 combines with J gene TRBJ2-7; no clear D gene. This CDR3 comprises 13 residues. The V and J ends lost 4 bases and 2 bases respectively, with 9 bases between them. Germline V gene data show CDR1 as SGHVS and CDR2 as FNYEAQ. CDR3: CASSSHQTYEQYF. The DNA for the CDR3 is TGTGCCAGCAGCTCCCACCAGACCTACGAGCAGTACTTC. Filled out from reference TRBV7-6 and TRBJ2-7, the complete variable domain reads GAGVSQSPRYKVTKRGQDVALRCDPISGHVSLYWYRQALGQGPEFLTYFNYEAQQDKSGLPNDRFSAERPEGSISTLTIQRTEQRDSAMYRCASSSHQTYEQYFGPGTRLTVT.

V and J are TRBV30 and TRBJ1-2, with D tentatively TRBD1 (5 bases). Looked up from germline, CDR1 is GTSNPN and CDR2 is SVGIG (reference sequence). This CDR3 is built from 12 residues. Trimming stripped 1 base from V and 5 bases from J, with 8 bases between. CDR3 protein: CAWSGAGYGYTF. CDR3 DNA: TGTGCCTGGAGTGGGGCAGGGTATGGCTACACCTTC.

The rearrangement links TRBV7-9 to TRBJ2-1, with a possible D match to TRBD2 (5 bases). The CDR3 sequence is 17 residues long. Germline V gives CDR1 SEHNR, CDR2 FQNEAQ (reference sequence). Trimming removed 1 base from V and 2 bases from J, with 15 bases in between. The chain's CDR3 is CASSLGVGFSAYNEQFF. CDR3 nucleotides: TGTGCCAGCAGCTTAGGGGTGGGGTTTAGCGCCTACAATGAGCAGTTCTTC. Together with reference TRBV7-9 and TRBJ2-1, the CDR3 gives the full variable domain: DTGVSQNPRHKITKRGQNVTFRCDPISEHNRLYWYRQTLGQGPEFLTYFQNEAQLEKSRLLSDRFSAERPKGSFSTLEIQRTEQGDSAMYLCASSLGVGFSAYNEQFFGPGTRLTVL.

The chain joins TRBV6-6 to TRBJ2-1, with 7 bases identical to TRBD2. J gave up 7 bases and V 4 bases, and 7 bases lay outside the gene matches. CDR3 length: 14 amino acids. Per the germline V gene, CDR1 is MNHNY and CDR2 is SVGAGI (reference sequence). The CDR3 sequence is CASSFRGEANEQFF. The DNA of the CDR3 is TGTGCCAGCAGTTTCCGGGGGGAAGCGAATGAGCAGTTCTTC.

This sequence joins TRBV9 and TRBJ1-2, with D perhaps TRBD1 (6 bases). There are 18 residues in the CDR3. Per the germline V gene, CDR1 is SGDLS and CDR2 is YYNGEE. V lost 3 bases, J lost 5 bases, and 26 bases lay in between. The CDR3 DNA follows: TGTGCCAGCAGCGGACACACCCAGGGAGCAGGGGTTTATTATGGCTACACCTTC. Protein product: CASSGHTQGAGVYYGYTF.

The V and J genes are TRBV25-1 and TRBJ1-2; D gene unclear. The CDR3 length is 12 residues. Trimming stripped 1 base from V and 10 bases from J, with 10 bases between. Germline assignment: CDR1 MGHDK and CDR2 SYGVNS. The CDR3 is CASSELEGVYTF. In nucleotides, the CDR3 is TGTGCCAGCAGTGAATTGGAGGGAGTCTACACCTTC.

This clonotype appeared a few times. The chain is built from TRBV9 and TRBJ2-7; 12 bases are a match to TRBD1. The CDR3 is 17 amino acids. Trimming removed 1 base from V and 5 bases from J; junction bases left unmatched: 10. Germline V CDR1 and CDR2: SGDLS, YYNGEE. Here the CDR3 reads CASSVTYGTGGRDEQYF. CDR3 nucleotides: TGTGCCAGCAGCGTAACATATGGGACAGGGGGCAGGGACGAGCAGTACTTC.

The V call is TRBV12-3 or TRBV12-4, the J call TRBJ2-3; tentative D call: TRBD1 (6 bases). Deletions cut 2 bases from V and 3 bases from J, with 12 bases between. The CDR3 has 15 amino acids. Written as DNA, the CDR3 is TGTGCCAGCAGTTTAAAGGGGGAGAGGACAGATACGCAGTATTTT. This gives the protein CASSLKGERTDTQYF.

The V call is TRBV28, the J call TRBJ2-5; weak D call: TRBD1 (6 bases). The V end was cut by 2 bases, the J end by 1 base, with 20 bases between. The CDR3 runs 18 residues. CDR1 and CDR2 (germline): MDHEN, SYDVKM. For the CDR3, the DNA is TGTGCCAGCAGTTTAACTAGGGGGAGAGGGGTAAGCCAAGAGACCCAGTACTTC. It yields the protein CASSLTRGRGVSQETQYF.

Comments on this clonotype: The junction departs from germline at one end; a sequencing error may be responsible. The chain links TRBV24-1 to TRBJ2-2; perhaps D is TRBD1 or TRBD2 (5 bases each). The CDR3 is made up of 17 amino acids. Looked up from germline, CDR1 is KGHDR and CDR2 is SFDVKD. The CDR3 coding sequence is TGTGCCACCAGTGCTACACCCGGGACGGACTTCACCGAGGAGCTGTTTTTT. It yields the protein CATSATPGTDFTEELFF.

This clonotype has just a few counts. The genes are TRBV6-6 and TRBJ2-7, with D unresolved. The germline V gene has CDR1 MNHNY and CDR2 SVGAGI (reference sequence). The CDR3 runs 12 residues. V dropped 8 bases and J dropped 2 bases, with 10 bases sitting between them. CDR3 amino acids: CASGAGAYEQYF. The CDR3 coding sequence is TGTGCCAGCGGCGCAGGAGCCTACGAGCAGTACTTC.

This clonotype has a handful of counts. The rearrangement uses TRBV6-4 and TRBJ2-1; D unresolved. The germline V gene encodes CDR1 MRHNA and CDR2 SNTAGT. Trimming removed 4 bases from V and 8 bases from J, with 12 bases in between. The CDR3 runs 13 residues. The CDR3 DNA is TGTGCCAGCAGTGTAATGGCTCTCCATGAGCAGTTCTTC. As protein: CASSVMALHEQFF.

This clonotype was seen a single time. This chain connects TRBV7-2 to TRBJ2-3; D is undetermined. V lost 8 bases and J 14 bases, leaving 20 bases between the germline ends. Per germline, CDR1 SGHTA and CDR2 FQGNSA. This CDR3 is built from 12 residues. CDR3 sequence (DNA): TGTGCCAGCGGCCCTCTGCTCGACGAGAGGTATTTT. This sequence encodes CASGPLLDERYF. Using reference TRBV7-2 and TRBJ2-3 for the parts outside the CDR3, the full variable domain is GAGVSQSPSNKVTEKGKDVELRCDPISGHTALYWYRQSLGQGLEFLIYFQGNSAPDKSGLPSDRFSAERTGGSVSTLTIQRTQQEDSAVYLCASGPLLDERYFGPGTRLTVL.

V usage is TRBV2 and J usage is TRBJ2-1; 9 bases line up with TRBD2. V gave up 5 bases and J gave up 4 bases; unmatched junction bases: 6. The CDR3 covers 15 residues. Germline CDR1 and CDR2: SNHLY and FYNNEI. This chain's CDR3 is CASSHAGGPYNEQFF. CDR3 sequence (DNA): TGTGCCAGCAGTCACGCGGGGGGGCCTTACAATGAGCAGTTCTTC.

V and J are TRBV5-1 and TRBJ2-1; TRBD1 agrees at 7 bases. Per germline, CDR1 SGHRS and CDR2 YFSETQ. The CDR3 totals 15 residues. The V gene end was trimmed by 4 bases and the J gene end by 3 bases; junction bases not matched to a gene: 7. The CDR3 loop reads CASSLRDSFYNEQFF. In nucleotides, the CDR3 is TGCGCCAGCAGCCTCCGGGACAGTTTCTACAATGAGCAGTTCTTC.